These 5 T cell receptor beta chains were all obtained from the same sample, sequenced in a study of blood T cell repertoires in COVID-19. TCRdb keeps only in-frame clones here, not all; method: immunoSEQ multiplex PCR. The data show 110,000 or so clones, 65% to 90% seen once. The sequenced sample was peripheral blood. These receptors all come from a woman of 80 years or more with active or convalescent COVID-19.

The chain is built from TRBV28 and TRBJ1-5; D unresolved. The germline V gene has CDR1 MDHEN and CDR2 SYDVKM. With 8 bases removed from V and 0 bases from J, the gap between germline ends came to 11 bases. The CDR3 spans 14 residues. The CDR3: CASGGGYSNQPQHF. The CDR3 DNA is TGTGCCAGCGGTGGAGGTTATAGCAATCAGCCCCAGCATTTT. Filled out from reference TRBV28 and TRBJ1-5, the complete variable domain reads DVKVTQSSRYLVKRTGEKVFLECVQDMDHENMFWYRQDPGLGLRLIYFSYDVKMKEKGDIPEGYSVSREKKERFSLILESASTNQTSMYLCASGGGYSNQPQHFGDGTRLSIL.

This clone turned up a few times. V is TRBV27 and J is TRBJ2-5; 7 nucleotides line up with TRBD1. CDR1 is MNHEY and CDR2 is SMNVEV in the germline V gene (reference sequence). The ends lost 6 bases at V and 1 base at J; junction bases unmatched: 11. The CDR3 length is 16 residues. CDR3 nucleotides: TGTGCCAGCAGAAATCTCAGGGACAGAGTCCAAGAGACCCAGTACTTC. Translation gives CASRNLRDRVQETQYF.

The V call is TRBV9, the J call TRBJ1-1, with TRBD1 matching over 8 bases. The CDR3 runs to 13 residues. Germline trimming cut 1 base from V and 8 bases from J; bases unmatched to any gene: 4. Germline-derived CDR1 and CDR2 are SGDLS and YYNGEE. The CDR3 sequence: CASSVNSGGEAFF. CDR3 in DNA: TGTGCCAGCAGCGTAAATTCAGGGGGCGAAGCTTTCTTT. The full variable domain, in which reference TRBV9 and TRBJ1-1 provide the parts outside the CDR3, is DSGVTQTPKHLITATGQRVTLRCSPRSGDLSVYWYQQSLDQGLQFLIQYYNGEERAKGNILERFSAQQFPDLHSELNLSSLELGDSALYFCASSVNSGGEAFFGQGTRLTVV.

The CDR3 loop reads CASSLTSSVEQYF. The CDR3 coding sequence is TGTGCCAGCAGTCTGACTAGCTCGGTCGAGCAGTACTTC. J is TRBJ2-7 and V is TRBV6-6; 7 bases align to TRBD2. CDR3 length: 13 residues. Trimming took 5 bases from V and 6 from J; bases not matched to a gene: 7. The germline V gene encodes CDR1 MNHNY and CDR2 SVGAGI (reference sequence).

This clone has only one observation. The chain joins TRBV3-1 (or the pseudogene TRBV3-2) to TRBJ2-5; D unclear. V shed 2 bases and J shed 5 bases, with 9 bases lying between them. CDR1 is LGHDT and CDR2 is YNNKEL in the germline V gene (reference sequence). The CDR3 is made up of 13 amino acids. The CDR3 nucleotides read TGTGCCAGCAGCCAAAACCGGCGGGAGACCCAGTACTTC. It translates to CASSQNRRETQYF.